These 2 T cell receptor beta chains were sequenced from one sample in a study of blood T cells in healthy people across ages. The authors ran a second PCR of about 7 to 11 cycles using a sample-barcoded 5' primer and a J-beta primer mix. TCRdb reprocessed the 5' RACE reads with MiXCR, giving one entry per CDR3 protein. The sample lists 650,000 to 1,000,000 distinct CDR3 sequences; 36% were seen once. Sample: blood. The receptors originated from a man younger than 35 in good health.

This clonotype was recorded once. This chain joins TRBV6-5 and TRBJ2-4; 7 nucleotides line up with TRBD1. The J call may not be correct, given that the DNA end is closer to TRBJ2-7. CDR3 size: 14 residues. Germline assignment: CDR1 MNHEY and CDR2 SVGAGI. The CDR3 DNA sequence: TGTGCCAGCAGCCGGACAGGACCCACCTACGAGCAGTACTTC. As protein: CASSRTGPTYEQYF.

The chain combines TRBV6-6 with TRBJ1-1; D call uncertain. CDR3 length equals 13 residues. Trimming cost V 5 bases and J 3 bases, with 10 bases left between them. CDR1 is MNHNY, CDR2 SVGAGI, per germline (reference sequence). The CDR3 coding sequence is TGTGCCAGCAGTGGGAATTTGGACACTGAAGCTTTCTTT. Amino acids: CASSGNLDTEAFF.